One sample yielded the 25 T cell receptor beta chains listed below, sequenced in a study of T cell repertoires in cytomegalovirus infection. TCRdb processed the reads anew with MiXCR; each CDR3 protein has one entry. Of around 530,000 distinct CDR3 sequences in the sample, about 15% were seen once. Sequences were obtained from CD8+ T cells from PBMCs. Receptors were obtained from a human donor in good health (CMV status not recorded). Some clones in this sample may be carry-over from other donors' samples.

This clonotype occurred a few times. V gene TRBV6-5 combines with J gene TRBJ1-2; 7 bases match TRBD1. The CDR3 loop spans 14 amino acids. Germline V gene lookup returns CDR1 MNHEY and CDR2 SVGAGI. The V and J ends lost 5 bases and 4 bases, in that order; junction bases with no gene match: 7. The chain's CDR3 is CASSTRQGLYGYTF. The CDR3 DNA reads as TGTGCCAGCAGTACACGACAGGGCCTCTATGGCTACACCTTC.

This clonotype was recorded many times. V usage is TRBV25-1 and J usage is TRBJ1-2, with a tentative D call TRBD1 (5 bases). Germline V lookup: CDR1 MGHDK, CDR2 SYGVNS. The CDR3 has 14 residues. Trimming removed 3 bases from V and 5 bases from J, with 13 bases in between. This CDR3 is CASSDPTGGYGYTF. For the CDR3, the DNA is TGTGCCAGCAGTGACCCTACCGGGGGGTATGGCTACACCTTC.

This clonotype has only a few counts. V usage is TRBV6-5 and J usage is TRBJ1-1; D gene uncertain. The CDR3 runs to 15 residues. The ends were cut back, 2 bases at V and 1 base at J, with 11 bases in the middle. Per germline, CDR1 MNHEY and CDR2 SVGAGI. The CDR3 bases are TGTGCCAGCAGTTACAAGCGACGGACGAACACTGAAGCTTTCTTT. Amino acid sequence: CASSYKRRTNTEAFF.

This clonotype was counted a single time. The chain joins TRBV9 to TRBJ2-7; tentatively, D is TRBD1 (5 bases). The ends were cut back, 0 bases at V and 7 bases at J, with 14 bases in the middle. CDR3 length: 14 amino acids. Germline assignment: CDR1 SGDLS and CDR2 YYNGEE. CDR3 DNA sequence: TGTGCCAGCAGCGTAGAACAGGATAACCGTGAGCAGTACTTC. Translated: CASSVEQDNREQYF. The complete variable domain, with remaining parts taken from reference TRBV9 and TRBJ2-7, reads DSGVTQTPKHLITATGQRVTLRCSPRSGDLSVYWYQQSLDQGLQFLIQYYNGEERAKGNILERFSAQQFPDLHSELNLSSLELGDSALYFCASSVEQDNREQYFGPGTRLTVT.

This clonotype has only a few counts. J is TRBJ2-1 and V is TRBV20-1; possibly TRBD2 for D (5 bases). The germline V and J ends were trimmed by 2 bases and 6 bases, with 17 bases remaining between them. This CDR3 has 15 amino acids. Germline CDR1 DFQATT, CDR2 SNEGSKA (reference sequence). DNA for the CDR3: TGCAGTGCTAGACAGACCGCGGCGGGCCTCAATGAGCAGTTCTTC. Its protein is CSARQTAAGLNEQFF.

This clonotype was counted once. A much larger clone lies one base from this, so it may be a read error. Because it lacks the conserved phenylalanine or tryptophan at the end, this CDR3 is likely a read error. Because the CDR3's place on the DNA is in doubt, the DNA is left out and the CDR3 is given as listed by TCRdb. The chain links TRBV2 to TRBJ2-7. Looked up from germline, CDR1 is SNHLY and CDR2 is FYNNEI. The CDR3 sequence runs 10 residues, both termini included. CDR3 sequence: CASRVSAEYL.

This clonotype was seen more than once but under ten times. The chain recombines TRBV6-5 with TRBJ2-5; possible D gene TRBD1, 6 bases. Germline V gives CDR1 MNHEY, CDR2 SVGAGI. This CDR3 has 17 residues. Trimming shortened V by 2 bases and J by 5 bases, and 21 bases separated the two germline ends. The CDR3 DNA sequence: TGTGCCAGCAGTTACAAAGACGACAGGTATTGGACGGAGACCCAGTACTTC. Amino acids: CASSYKDDRYWTETQYF.

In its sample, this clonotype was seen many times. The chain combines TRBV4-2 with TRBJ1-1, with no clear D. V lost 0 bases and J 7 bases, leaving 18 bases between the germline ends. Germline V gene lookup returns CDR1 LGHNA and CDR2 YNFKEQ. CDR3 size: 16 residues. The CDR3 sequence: CASSQEGSPRQNEAFF. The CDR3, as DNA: TGTGCCAGCAGCCAAGAGGGCAGCCCGCGGCAGAATGAAGCTTTCTTT.

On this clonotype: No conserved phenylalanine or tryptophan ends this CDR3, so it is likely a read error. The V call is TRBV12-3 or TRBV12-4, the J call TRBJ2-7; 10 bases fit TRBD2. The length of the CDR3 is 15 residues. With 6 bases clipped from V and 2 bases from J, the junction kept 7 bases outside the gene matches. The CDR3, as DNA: TGTGCCAGCAGGAATTTAGCGGGAGGAACCTACGAGCAGTACTTA. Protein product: CASRNLAGGTYEQYL.

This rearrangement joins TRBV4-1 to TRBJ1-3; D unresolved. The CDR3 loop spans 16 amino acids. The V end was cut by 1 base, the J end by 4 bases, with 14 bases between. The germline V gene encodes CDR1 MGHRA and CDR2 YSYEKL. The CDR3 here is CASSQGPAERGNTIYF. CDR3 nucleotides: TGCGCCAGCAGCCAAGGGCCGGCCGAGCGGGGAAACACCATATATTTT.

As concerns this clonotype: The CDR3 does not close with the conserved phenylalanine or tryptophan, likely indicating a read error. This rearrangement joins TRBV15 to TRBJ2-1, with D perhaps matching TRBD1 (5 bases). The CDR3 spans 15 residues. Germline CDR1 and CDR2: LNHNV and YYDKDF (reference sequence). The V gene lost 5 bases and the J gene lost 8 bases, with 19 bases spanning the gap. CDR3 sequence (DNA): TGTGCCACCAGCTTACACACGGGCTCACAGGATGAGCAGTTCTTA. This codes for CATSLHTGSQDEQFL.

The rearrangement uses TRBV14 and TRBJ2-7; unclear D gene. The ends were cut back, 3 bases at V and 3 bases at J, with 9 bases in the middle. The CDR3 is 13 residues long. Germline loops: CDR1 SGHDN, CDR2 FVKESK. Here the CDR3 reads CASSQQPSYEQYF. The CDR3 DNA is TGTGCCAGCAGCCAGCAACCGAGCTACGAGCAGTACTTC.

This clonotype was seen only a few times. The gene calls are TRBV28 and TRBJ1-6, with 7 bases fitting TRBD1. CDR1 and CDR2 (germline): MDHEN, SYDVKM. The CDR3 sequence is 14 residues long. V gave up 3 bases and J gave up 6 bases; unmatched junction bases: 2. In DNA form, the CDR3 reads TGTGCCAGCAGTTTCCGGGACAGTAATTCACCCCTCCACTTT. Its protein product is CASSFRDSNSPLHF.

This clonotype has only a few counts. The CDR3 here is CASSYAPAGGYEQYF. CDR3 DNA: TGTGCCAGCAGTTACGCTCCAGCGGGGGGCTACGAGCAGTACTTC. The rearrangement uses TRBV6-5 and TRBJ2-7; 9 bases match TRBD2. V was pared by 2 bases and J by 3 bases, with 5 bases of the junction left unmatched. The CDR3 has 15 amino acids. Germline V gives CDR1 MNHEY, CDR2 SVGAGI.

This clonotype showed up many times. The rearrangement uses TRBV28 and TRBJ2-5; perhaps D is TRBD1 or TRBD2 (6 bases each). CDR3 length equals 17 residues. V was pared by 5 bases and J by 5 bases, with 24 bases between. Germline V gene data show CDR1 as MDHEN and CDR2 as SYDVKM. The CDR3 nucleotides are TGTGCCAGCAGTCAGCGGTGGGGGGCAGGGCCAAGGGAGACCCAGTACTTC. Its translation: CASSQRWGAGPRETQYF.

The CDR3 sequence: CASKWDSSREGYTEAFF. The CDR3 bases are TGTGCCAGCAAGTGGGATTCCTCTCGGGAGGGGTACACTGAAGCTTTCTTT. The rearrangement links TRBV25-1 to TRBJ1-1; D is possibly TRBD1 (5 bases). There are 17 residues in the CDR3. The V gene lost 7 bases and the J gene lost 3 bases, with 24 bases spanning the gap. Germline loops: CDR1 MGHDK, CDR2 SYGVNS.

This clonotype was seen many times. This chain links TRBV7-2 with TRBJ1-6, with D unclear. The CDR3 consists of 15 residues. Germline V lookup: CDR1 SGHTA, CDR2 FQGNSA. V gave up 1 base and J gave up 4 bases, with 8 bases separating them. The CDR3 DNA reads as TGTGCCAGCAGCTTAGGGGGTTCTTATAATTCACCCCTCCACTTT. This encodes CASSLGGSYNSPLHF.

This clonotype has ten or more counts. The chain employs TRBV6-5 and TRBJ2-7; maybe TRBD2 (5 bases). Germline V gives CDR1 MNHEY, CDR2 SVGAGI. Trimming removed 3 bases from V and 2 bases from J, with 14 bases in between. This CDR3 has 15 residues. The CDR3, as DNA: TGTGCCAGCAGTTATGGCGAGGGAACCACCTACGAGCAGTACTTC. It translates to CASSYGEGTTYEQYF.

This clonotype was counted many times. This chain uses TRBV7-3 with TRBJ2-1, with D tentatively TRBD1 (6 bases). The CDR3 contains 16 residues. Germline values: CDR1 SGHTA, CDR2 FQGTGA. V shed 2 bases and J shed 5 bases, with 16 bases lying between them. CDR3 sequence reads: CASSLVGTRTDNEQFF. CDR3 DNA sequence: TGTGCCAGCAGCTTAGTGGGGACAAGGACCGACAATGAGCAGTTCTTC.

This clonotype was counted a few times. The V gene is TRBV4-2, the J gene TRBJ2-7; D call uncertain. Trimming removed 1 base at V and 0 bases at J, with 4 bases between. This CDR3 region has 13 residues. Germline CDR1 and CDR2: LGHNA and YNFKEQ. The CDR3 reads CASSQGYSYEQYF. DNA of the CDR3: TGTGCCAGCAGCCAAGGATACTCCTACGAGCAGTACTTC.

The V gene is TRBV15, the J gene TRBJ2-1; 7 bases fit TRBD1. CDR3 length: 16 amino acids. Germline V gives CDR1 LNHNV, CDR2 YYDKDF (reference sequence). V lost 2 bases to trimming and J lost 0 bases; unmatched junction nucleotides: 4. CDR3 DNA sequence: TGTGCCACCAGCAGACACAGGGGTAACTCCTACAATGAGCAGTTCTTC. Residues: CATSRHRGNSYNEQFF.

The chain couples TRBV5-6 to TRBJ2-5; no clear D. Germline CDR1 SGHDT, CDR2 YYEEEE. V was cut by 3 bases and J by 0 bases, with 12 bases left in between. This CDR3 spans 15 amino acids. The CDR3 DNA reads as TGTGCCAGCAGCTCACCTAGACACTACCAAGAGACCCAGTACTTC. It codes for CASSSPRHYQETQYF.

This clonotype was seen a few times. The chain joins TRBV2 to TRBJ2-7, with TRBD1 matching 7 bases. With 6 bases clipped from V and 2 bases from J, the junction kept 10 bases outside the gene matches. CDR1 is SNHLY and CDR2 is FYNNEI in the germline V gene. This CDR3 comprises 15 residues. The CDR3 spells CASRDRVRDPYEQYF. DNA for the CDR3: TGTGCCAGCAGAGACAGGGTAAGGGACCCCTACGAGCAGTACTTC.

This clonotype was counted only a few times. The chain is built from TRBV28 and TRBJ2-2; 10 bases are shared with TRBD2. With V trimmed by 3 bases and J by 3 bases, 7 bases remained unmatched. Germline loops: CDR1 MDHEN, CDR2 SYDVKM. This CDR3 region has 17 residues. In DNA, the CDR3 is TGTGCCAGCAGTTTTCTCCTGCTAGCGGGGGACACCGGGGAGCTGTTTTTT. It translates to CASSFLLLAGDTGELFF.

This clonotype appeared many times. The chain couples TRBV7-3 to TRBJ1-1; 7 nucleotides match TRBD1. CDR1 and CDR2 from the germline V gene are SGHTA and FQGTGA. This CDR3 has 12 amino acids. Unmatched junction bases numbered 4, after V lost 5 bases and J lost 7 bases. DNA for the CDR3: TGTGCCAGCAGCAGCACAGGGGTTGAAGCTTTCTTT. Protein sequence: CASSSTGVEAFF.